Included here is one T cell receptor (beta chain) sequence, with context. The antigen is unknown. V lost 1 base and J lost 7, with 14 bases in between. Germline assignment: CDR1 SGHTA and CDR2 FQGNSA. This CDR3 is built from 15 residues. These data belong to a study of tumor-infiltrating lymphocytes in primary liver carcinoma. Researchers generated TCR beta cDNA from approximately 520 ng of total RNA, relying on a constant-region primer. Three nested multiplex PCR rounds, a slightly modified ARM-PCR method, built the TCR beta libraries. Each of the first two PCR rounds ran approximately 11 cycles with TRBV1-TRBV30 forward and C-beta reverse primers. MiXCR, applied by TCRdb to the multiplex PCR reads, yields one record per CDR3 protein. The sample shows roughly 50,000 distinct CDR3 sequences, about 80% of them seen only once. The tissue used was unsorted bulk material of roughly 17-31 mg. RNA and DNA were co-extracted from it with the AllPrep DNA/RNA mini kit.

Study-level points and caveats: Tumor-blood pairs (like tumor-adjacent pairs) overlapped less than tumor region pairs did.

J is TRBJ1-5 and V is TRBV7-2; D call uncertain. The sequencing input was liver tumor tissue from sampling region 2. Subset indicated: tumor region T2, inferior pole. This receptor was obtained from a man aged 40-50 years with primary liver carcinoma and hepatitis B virus infection. Written as DNA, the CDR3 is TGTGCCAGCAGCTTAGACTCCCAGGTCGGCCAGCCCCAGCATTTT. It specifies CASSLDSQVGQPQHF.